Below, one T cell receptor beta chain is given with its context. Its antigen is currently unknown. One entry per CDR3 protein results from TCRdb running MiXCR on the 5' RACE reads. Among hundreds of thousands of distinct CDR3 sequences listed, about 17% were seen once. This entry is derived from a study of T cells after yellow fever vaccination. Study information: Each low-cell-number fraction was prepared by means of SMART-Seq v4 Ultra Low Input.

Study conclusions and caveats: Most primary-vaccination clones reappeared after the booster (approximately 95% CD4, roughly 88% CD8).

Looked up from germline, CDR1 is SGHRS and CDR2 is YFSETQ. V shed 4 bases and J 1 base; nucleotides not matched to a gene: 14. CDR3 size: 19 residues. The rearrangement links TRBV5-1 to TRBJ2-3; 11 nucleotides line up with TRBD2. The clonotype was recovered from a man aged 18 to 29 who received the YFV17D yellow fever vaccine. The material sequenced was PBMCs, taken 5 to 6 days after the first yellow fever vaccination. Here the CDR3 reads CASSLAGSGGAAGTDTQYF. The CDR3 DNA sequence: TGCGCCAGCAGCCTGGCAGGTAGCGGGGGGGCCGCTGGCACAGATACGCAGTATTTT.